These T cell receptor beta chains were read from a single sample in a study of T cell changes during pregnancy in multiple sclerosis. Sequencing used immunoSEQ multiplex PCR; TCRdb keeps in-frame clones, though not all of them. In the table there are some 64,000 clones, roughly 91% of which are singletons. The input for sequencing was peripheral blood, taken in the second trimester of pregnancy. These receptors all come from a female donor in good health, enrolled as a control in a pregnancy study. CDR3s include the opening cysteine and the closing phenylalanine or tryptophan. A D gene is named only where the DNA matches it firmly. Only some rows state a clone size, as once, few, many or a class for expanded clones.

j_gene,abundance,d_gene,v_gene,CDR3aa,CDR3nt
TRBJ2-4,-,TRBD2,TRBV5-1,CASSWGTSDIQYF,TGCGCCAGCAGCTGGGGGACTAGCGACATTCAGTACTTC
TRBJ2-3,-,TRBD2,TRBV29-1,CSVVGAGGPKSTDTQYF,TGCAGCGTTGTGGGGGCGGGGGGGCCTAAAAGCACAGATACGCAGTATTTT
TRBJ1-2,-,-,TRBV5-1,CASSPLVGTNYGYTF,TGCGCCAGCAGCCCCCTAGTAGGCACGAACTATGGCTACACCTTC
TRBJ2-1,-,-,TRBV4-1,CASFTEQFF,TGCGCCAGTTTTACAGAGCAGTTCTTC
TRBJ2-7,-,TRBD1,TRBV6-1,CASRLSGTGTYEQYF,TGTGCCAGCCGATTATCCGGGACAGGGACCTACGAGCAGTACTTC
TRBJ1-2,-,-,TRBV9,CASSVRGANYGYTF,TGTGCCAGCAGCGTTCGGGGGGCCAACTATGGCTACACCTTC
TRBJ2-1,-,-,TRBV2,CASMSGTLSYNEQFF,TGTGCCAGCATGAGCGGGACACTCTCCTACAATGAGCAGTTCTTC
TRBJ1-4,-,TRBD1,TRBV5-4,CASSAGTGLEKLFF,TGTGCCAGCAGCGCCGGGACAGGGCTGGAAAAACTGTTTTTT
TRBJ1-5,medium-sized,TRBD1,TRBV2,CASSEAQGTGNQPQHF,TGTGCCAGCAGTGAAGCGCAGGGGACAGGCAATCAGCCCCAGCATTTT
TRBJ2-3,-,TRBD1,TRBV12-5,CASGFYGQGIDTQYF,TGTGCTAGTGGTTTCTATGGACAGGGGATAGATACGCAGTATTTT
TRBJ2-7,-,TRBD1,TRBV28,CATAGQAPYEQYF,TGTGCCACCGCGGGACAGGCGCCCTACGAGCAGTACTTC
TRBJ2-6,-,-,TRBV11-2,CASSLGLSSGANVLTF,TGTGCCAGCAGCTTAGGCCTGAGCTCTGGGGCCAACGTCCTGACTTTC
TRBJ2-2,-,TRBD2,TRBV6-5,CASSYSGGRGTGELFF,TGTGCCAGCAGTTACTCTGGCGGGAGGGGCACCGGGGAGCTGTTTTTT
TRBJ2-7,once,TRBD2,TRBV15,CATSRLGLATSSYEQYF,TGTGCCACCAGCAGACTGGGACTAGCGACGAGCTCCTACGAGCAGTACTTC
TRBJ1-2,-,-,TRBV5-1,CASSLGQIYTF,TGCGCCAGCAGCTTGGGGCAGATATACACCTTC
TRBJ2-7,-,-,TRBV7-8,CASSRSRDSYEQYF,TGTGCCAGCAGCCGATCCCGGGACTCCTACGAGCAGTACTTC
TRBJ1-3,-,TRBD1,TRBV5-1,CASSLDRGGNTIYF,TGCGCCAGCAGCTTGGACAGGGGAGGAAACACCATATATTTT
TRBJ1-6,-,-,TRBV14,CASSQEGQGMWSYNSPLHF,TGTGCCAGCAGCCAAGAAGGTCAGGGCATGTGGTCCTATAATTCACCCCTCCACTTT
TRBJ1-5,once,TRBD1,TRBV2,CASRGQGLQPQHF,TGTGCCAGCCGGGGACAGGGTTTGCAGCCCCAGCATTTT
TRBJ2-7,-,-,TRBV5-8,CASSLDGYYEQYF,TGTGCCAGCAGCTTGGACGGGTACTACGAGCAGTACTTC
TRBJ1-4,-,-,TRBV7-2,CAGEVAGEKLFF,TGTGCCGGTGAGGTGGCAGGGGAAAAACTGTTTTTT
TRBJ1-5,-,-,TRBV9,CASSVGGSYSNQPQHF,TGTGCCAGCAGCGTTGGCGGGTCCTATAGCAATCAGCCCCAGCATTTT
TRBJ2-7,-,-,TRBV2,CASSEAGRGAYEQYF,TGTGCCAGCAGTGAAGCGGGCAGGGGAGCCTACGAGCAGTACTTC
TRBJ2-7,-,TRBD1,TRBV11-2,CASSERQGSSYEQYF,TGTGCCAGCAGCGAACGACAGGGGAGCTCCTACGAGCAGTACTTC
TRBJ1-3,-,TRBD1,TRBV18,CASSPLGQGPGNTIYF,TGTGCCAGCTCACCACTGGGACAGGGACCTGGAAACACCATATATTTT
TRBJ1-1,few,-,TRBV7-8,CASSLALATAAEAFF,TGTGCCAGCAGCTTAGCCCTTGCGACAGCCGCTGAAGCTTTCTTT
TRBJ2-7,once,-,TRBV6-6,CASSYSRQNEQYF,TGTGCCAGCAGTTACTCGAGGCAGAACGAGCAGTACTTC
TRBJ1-1,-,-,TRBV19,CASSITLNTEAFF,TGTGCCAGTAGTATAACACTAAACACTGAAGCTTTCTTT
TRBJ1-1,-,TRBD1,TRBV7-9,CASSSDRTEAFF,TGTGCCAGCAGCTCGGACAGGACTGAAGCTTTCTTT
TRBJ2-7,-,-,TRBV15,CATSRDLTRDLYEQYF,TGTGCCACCAGCAGAGATCTGACGCGGGACCTCTACGAGCAGTACTTC
TRBJ1-1,-,TRBD1,TRBV5-1,CASSFGTGLRNTEAFF,TGCGCCAGCAGCTTTGGGACAGGACTAAGGAACACTGAAGCTTTCTTT
TRBJ1-2,-,-,TRBV2,CASSPTSQGHGYTF,TGTGCCAGCAGTCCTACGTCTCAGGGACACGGCTACACCTTC
TRBJ2-1,-,TRBD2,TRBV6-4,CASSDSTSGGKNEQFF,TGTGCCAGCAGTGACTCTACTAGCGGGGGGAAAAATGAGCAGTTCTTC
TRBJ1-1,-,TRBD1,TRBV11-3,CASSSVRQGGTEAFF,TGTGCCAGCAGCTCAGTCCGACAGGGGGGCACTGAAGCTTTCTTT
TRBJ2-3,-,TRBD2,TRBV27,CASSSTKPSGTSGRTDTQYF,TGTGCCAGCAGTTCCACAAAGCCCTCCGGGACTAGCGGACGCACAGATACGCAGTATTTT
TRBJ2-1,once,-,TRBV15,CATTPWRSTYNEQFF,TGTGCCACCACCCCGTGGCGGTCTACCTACAATGAGCAGTTCTTC
TRBJ2-7,-,TRBD1,TRBV7-8,CASSYTGGNYEQYF,TGTGCCAGCAGCTATACAGGGGGCAATTACGAGCAGTACTTC
TRBJ1-4,-,-,TRBV7-9,CASSDGAPYEKLFF,TGTGCCAGCTCCGATGGAGCTCCGTACGAAAAACTGTTTTTT
TRBJ2-3,-,-,TRBV27,CASSPRTAGTDTQYF,TGTGCCAGCAGTCCCCGGACAGCAGGCACAGATACGCAGTATTTT
TRBJ2-7,-,TRBD1,TRBV5-1,CASSLEGQGLEEQYF,TGCGCCAGCAGCTTGGAGGGACAGGGGTTGGAAGAGCAGTACTTC
TRBJ1-4,once,-,TRBV11-2,CASSLDNGNEKLFF,TGTGCCAGCAGCCTTGACAATGGAAATGAAAAACTGTTTTTT
TRBJ2-1,-,TRBD1,TRBV7-6,CASRRGDRGRDEQFF,TGTGCCAGCAGGAGGGGAGACAGGGGCCGGGATGAGCAGTTCTTC
TRBJ1-3,-,-,TRBV14,CASSQTSINSGNTIYF,TGTGCCAGCAGCCAAACTTCGATTAACTCTGGAAACACCATATATTTT
TRBJ1-6,-,TRBD1,TRBV19,CASSDRVISYNSPLHF,TGTGCCAGTAGTGACAGGGTTATAAGCTATAATTCACCCCTCCACTTT
TRBJ2-3,-,TRBD2,TRBV11-2,CASSPRGLAGGGTDTQYF,TGTGCCAGCAGCCCCAGGGGCCTAGCGGGAGGAGGCACAGATACGCAGTATTTT
TRBJ1-2,-,-,TRBV27,CASSLSPVYGYTF,TGTGCCAGCAGTTTATCGCCAGTCTATGGCTACACCTTC
TRBJ2-7,-,-,TRBV5-4,CASSLGGESYEQYF,TGTGCCAGCAGCTTGGGGGGGGAGTCCTACGAGCAGTACTTC
TRBJ1-1,few,-,TRBV11-1,CASSSLTGSPRAFF,TGTGCCAGCAGCTCATTGACGGGTTCTCCAAGAGCTTTCTTT
TRBJ2-5,-,TRBD1,TRBV7-8,CASSQARGETQYF,TGTGCCAGCAGTCAAGCCAGGGGGGAGACCCAGTACTTC
TRBJ2-5,-,TRBD2,TRBV5-1,CASRRTSGAKETQYF,TGCGCCAGCAGGCGGACTAGCGGGGCAAAAGAGACCCAGTACTTC
TRBJ2-2,-,TRBD2,TRBV5-6,CASSRIRTSGGAPGELFF,TGTGCCAGCAGCCGTATAAGGACTAGCGGGGGGGCCCCCGGGGAGCTGTTTTTT